Listed here are 8 T cell receptor beta chains from one sample, sequenced in a study of shared clonotypes between healthy human individuals. Generated by immunoSEQ multiplex PCR, the TCRdb table keeps only in-frame clones and is missing some. Of about 2.3 million clones in the sample, 85% to 95% were seen once. Sequencing used naive CD4+ T cells from PBMCs. The subset here: CD45RA+ positively selected. The receptor source for this set is a man between 18 and 35 years old in good health. Some clones in this sample may be carry-over from other donors' samples.

The chain links TRBV5-1 to TRBJ2-1; D is perhaps TRBD2 (5 bases). The CDR3 totals 15 residues. CDR1 is SGHRS, CDR2 YFSETQ, per germline. With 0 bases removed from V and 9 bases from J, the gap between germline ends came to 16 bases. The CDR3 loop is CASSLEGLATSEQFF. In DNA form, the CDR3 reads TGCGCCAGCAGCTTGGAAGGGCTAGCCACAAGTGAGCAGTTCTTC. Full variable domain (missing parts from reference TRBV5-1 and TRBJ2-1): KAGVTQTPRYLIKTRGQQVTLSCSPISGHRSVSWYQQTPGQGLQFLFEYFSETQRNKGNFPGRFSGRQFSNSRSEMNVSTLELGDSALYLCASSLEGLATSEQFFGPGTRLTVL.

The gene calls are TRBV4-2 and TRBJ2-1; the match to TRBD2 covers 7 bases. J was trimmed by 12 bases and V by 0 bases; bases with no gene match: 11. Germline-derived CDR1 and CDR2 are LGHNA and YNFKEQ. This CDR3 has 15 amino acids. CDR3 in amino acids: CASSQDLMGGRRQFF. The CDR3, as DNA: TGTGCCAGCAGCCAAGACCTCATGGGGGGGAGGAGGCAGTTCTTC.

A note on this clone: Other DNA variants within this sample encode the same CDR3. The CDR3 reads CAWSVRGYEQYF. In nucleotides, the CDR3 is TGTGCCTGGAGTGTACGGGGTTACGAGCAGTACTTC. This chain connects TRBV30 to TRBJ2-7, with a weak D call TRBD2 (5 bases). Per the germline V gene, CDR1 is GTSNPN and CDR2 is SVGIG (reference sequence). Trimming cost V 0 bases and J 4 bases, with 7 bases left between them. The CDR3 has 12 residues.

V gene TRBV9 combines with J gene TRBJ1-1; D gene ambiguous. Trimming shortened V by 3 bases and J by 10 bases, and 7 bases separated the two germline ends. Germline lookup yields CDR1 SGDLS and CDR2 YYNGEE. The CDR3 length is 10 residues. Written as DNA, the CDR3 is TGTGCCAGCAGCGGAGGACGAGCTTTCTTT. Amino acids: CASSGGRAFF.

J is TRBJ2-3 and V is TRBV9; D remains unclear. V shed 3 bases and J shed 6 bases, with 8 bases lying between them. Germline V gene lookup returns CDR1 SGDLS and CDR2 YYNGEE. This CDR3 region has 12 residues. CDR3 nucleotide sequence: TGTGCCAGCAGCGGATACTTGGATACGCAGTATTTT. Translation: CASSGYLDTQYF.

The CDR3: CASCLRAPGTDTQYF. Here the CDR3 DNA reads TGCGCCAGCTGCCTCCGGGCCCCGGGCACAGATACGCAGTATTTT. The genes are TRBV5-1 and TRBJ2-3; D is ambiguous. Germline assignment: CDR1 SGHRS and CDR2 YFSETQ. CDR3 length: 15 residues. Trimming cost V 7 bases and J 1 base, with 16 bases left between them.

This sequence joins TRBV9 and TRBJ2-7, with 10 nucleotides matching TRBD2. Germline loops: CDR1 SGDLS, CDR2 YYNGEE. Trimming cost V 0 bases and J 4 bases; bases outside gene matches: 4. The CDR3 loop spans 15 amino acids. CDR3 nucleotides: TGTGCCAGCAGCGTAGGTCTAGCGGGAGAGTACGAGCAGTACTTC. It codes for CASSVGLAGEYEQYF.

The chain has TRBV7-6 and TRBJ2-1; a possible D gene is TRBD2 (5 bases). V gave up 1 base and J gave up 3 bases, with 10 bases separating them. CDR3 length: 15 amino acids. Germline loops: CDR1 SGHVS, CDR2 FNYEAQ. CDR3 sequence reads: CASSLGGVGYNEQFF. The CDR3 bases are TGTGCCAGCAGCTTAGGGGGAGTAGGCTACAATGAGCAGTTCTTC. Full variable domain (outside the CDR3, taken from reference TRBV7-6 and TRBJ2-1): GAGVSQSPRYKVTKRGQDVALRCDPISGHVSLYWYRQALGQGPEFLTYFNYEAQQDKSGLPNDRFSAERPEGSISTLTIQRTEQRDSAMYRCASSLGGVGYNEQFFGPGTRLTVL.